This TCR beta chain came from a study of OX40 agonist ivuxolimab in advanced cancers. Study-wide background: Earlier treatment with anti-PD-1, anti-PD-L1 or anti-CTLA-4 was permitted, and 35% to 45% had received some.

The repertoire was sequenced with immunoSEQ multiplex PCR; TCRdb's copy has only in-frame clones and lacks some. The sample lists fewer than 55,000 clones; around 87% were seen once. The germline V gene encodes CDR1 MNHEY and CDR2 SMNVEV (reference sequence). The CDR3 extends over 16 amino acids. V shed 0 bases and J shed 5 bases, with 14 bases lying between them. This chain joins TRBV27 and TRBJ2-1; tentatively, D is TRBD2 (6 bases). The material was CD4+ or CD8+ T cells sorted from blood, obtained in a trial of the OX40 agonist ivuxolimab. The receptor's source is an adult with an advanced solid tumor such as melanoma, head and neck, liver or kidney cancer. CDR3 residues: CASSLSGGIGNNEQFF. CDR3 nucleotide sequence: TGTGCCAGCAGTTTATCTGGGGGGATAGGAAACAATGAGCAGTTCTTC.